This entry concerns a single T cell receptor (beta chain). Its antigen is not known. The sample is drawn from a study of CD8 T cells in ankylosing spondylitis. MiXCR, applied by TCRdb to the 5' RACE reads, yields one record per CDR3 protein. The sample lists 250,000 or so distinct CDR3 sequences; 20% to 30% were seen once. Whole-study results and caveats: Seemingly distinctive of ankylosing spondylitis blood was a TCR beta motif formed by eight highly homologous variants. Clones linked to disease, bearing a CD8+ phenotype, were relatively rare in peripheral blood. Researchers reportedly found disease-linked clones significantly enriched in matched ankylosing spondylitis synovial fluid.

This CDR3 has 15 residues. Germline loops: CDR1 DFQATT, CDR2 SNEGSKA (reference sequence). J was trimmed by 7 bases and V by 1 base; bases with no gene match: 10. Sequenced input: blood, either unsorted or a sorted T cell fraction (not recorded which). The chain joins TRBV20-1 to TRBJ2-7; 10 positions match TRBD2. The sequence was collected from a male donor with ankylosing spondylitis or in good health (not recorded which). The CDR3 is CSARVSGGTVSEQYF. DNA of the CDR3: TGCAGTGCTAGAGTTAGCGGGGGGACGGTGTCGGAGCAGTACTTC.